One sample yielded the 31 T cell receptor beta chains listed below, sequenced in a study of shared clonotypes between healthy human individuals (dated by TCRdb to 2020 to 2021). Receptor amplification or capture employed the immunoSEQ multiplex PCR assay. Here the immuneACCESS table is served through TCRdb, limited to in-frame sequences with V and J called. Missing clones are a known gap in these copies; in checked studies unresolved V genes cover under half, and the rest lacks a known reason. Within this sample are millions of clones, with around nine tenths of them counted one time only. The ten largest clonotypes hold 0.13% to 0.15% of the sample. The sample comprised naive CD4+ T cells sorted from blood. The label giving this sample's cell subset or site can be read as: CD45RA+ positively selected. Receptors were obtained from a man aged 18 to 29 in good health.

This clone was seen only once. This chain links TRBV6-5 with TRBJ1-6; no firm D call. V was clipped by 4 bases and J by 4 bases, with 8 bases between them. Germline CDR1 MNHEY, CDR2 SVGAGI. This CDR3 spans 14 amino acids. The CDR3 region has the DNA TGTGCCAGCAGTTTAGGACGGTATAATTCACCCCTCCACTTT. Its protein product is CASSLGRYNSPLHF.

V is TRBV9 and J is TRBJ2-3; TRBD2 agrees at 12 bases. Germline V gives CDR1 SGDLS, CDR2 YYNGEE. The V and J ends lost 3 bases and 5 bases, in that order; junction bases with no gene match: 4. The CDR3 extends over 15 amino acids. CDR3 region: CASSASGGAGDTQYF. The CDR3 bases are TGTGCCAGCAGCGCTAGCGGGGGGGCCGGAGATACGCAGTATTTT.

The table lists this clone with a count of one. CDR3 bases: TGTGCCAGCGGACTCGGGACAGTTCAAGAGACCCAGTACTTC. Its protein is CASGLGTVQETQYF. The V and J genes are TRBV5-6 and TRBJ2-5, with 7 positions matching TRBD1. Unmatched junction bases numbered 8, after V lost 7 bases and J lost 2 bases. Germline CDR1 is SGHDT and CDR2 is YYEEEE. The CDR3 length is 14 residues.

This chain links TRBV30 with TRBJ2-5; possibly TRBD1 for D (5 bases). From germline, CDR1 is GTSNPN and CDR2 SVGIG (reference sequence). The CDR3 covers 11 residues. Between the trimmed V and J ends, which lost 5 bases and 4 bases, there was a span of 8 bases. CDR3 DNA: TGTGCCTGGGAAGACAGAGAGACCCAGTACTTC. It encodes CAWEDRETQYF. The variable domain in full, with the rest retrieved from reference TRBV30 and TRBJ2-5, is SQTIHQWPATLVQPVGSPLSLECTVEGTSNPNLYWYRQAAGRGLQLLFYSVGIGQISSEVPQNLSASRPQDRQFILSSKKLLLSDSGFYLCAWEDRETQYFGPGTRLLVL.

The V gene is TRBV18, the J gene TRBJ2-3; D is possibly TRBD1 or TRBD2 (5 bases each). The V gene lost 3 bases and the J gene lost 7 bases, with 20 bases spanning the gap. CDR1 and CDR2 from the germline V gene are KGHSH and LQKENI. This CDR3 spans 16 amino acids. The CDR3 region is CASSPSVGRVVNTQYF. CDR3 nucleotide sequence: TGTGCCAGCTCACCCTCTGTGGGGCGGGTGGTGAATACGCAGTATTTT.

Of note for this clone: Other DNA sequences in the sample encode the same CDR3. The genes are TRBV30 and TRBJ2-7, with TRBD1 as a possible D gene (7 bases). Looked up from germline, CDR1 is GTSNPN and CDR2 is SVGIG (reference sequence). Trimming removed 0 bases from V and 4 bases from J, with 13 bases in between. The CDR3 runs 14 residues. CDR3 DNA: TGTGCCTGGAGTGTTGGCAGGGGGGCGTACGAGCAGTACTTC. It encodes CAWSVGRGAYEQYF. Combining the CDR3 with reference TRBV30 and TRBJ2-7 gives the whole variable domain SQTIHQWPATLVQPVGSPLSLECTVEGTSNPNLYWYRQAAGRGLQLLFYSVGIGQISSEVPQNLSASRPQDRQFILSSKKLLLSDSGFYLCAWSVGRGAYEQYFGPGTRLTVT.

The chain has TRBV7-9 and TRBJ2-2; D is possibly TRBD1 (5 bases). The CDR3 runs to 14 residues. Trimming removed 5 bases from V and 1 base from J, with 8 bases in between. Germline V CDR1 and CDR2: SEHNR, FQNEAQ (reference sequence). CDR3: CASSRTGNTGELFF. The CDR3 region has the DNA TGTGCCAGCAGCCGTACAGGGAACACCGGGGAGCTGTTTTTT.

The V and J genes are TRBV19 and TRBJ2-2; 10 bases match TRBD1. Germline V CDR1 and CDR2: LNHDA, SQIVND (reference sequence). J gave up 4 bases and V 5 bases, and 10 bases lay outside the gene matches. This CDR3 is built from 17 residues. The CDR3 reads CASSVGTGEGSTGELFF. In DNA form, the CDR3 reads TGTGCCAGTAGTGTCGGGACAGGGGAGGGGTCCACCGGGGAGCTGTTTTTT.

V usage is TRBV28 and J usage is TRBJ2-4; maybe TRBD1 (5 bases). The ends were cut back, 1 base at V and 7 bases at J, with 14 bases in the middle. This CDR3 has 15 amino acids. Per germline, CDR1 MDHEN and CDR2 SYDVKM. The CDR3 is CASSLSGRVTNIQYF. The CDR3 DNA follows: TGTGCCAGCAGTTTATCGGGCAGGGTGACGAACATTCAGTACTTC.

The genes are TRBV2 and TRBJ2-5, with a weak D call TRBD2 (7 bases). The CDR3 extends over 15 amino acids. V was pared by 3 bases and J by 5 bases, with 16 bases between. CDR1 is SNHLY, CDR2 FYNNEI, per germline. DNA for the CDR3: TGTGCCAGCAGTGATGGTGGGGGGGCACGCGAGACCCAGTACTTC. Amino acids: CASSDGGGARETQYF.

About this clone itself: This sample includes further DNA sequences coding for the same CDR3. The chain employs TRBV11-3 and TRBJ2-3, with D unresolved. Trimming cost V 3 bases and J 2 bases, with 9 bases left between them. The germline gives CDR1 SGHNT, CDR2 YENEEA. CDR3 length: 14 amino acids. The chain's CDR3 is CASSLARSTDTQYF. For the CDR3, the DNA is TGTGCCAGCAGCTTGGCTCGGTCCACAGATACGCAGTATTTT.

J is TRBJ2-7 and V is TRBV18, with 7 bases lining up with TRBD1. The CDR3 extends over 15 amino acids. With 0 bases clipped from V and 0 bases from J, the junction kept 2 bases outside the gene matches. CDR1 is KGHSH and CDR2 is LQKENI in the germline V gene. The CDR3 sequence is CASSPPQGISYEQYF. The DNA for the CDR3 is TGTGCCAGCTCACCACCACAGGGGATCTCCTACGAGCAGTACTTC.

CDR3: CASSSPGQDLNYGYTF. The CDR3 DNA sequence: TGTGCCAGCAGCTCACCGGGACAGGATTTGAACTATGGCTACACCTTC. The chain uses TRBV28 and TRBJ1-2; 8 bases map to TRBD1. From germline, CDR1 is MDHEN and CDR2 SYDVKM. Losses at the gene ends were 6 bases for V and 2 bases for J; bases not matched to a gene: 11. The CDR3 extends over 16 amino acids.

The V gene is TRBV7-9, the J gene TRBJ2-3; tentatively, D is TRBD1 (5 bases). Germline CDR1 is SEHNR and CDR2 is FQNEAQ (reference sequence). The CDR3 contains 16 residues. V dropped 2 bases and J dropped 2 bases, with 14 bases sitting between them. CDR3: CASSLTTGGTTDTQYF. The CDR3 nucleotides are TGTGCCAGCAGCTTAACAACAGGTGGCACCACAGATACGCAGTATTTT.

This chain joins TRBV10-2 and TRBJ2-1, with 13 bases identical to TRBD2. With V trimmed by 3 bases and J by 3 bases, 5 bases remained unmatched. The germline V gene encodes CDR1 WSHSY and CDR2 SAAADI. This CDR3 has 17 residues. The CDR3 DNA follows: TGCGCCAGCAGTGATCCGGGACTAGCGGGGAGCTACAATGAGCAGTTCTTC. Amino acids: CASSDPGLAGSYNEQFF.

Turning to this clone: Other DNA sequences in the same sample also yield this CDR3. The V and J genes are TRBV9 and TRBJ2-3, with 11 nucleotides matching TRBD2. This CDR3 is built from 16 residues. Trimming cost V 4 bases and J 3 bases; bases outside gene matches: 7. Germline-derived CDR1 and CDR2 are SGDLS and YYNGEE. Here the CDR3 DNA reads TGTGCCAGCAGCCCCCGGACTAGCGGGTCAACAGATACGCAGTATTTT. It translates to CASSPRTSGSTDTQYF.

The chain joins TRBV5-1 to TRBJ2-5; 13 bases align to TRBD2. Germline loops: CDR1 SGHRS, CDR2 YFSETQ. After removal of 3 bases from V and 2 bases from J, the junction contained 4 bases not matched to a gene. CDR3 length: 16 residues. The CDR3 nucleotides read TGCGCCAGCAGCTGGGGGACTAGCGGGGCACAAGAGACCCAGTACTTC. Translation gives CASSWGTSGAQETQYF.

The CDR3 here is CASSLNFGGAVETQYF. Written as DNA, the CDR3 is TGTGCCAGCAGCTTAAATTTCGGGGGGGCCGTGGAGACCCAGTACTTC. The chain carries TRBV7-8 and TRBJ2-5; 8 bases match TRBD2. The CDR3 loop spans 16 amino acids. CDR1 is SGHVS and CDR2 is FQNEAQ in the germline V gene. V lost 2 bases to trimming and J lost 5 bases; unmatched junction nucleotides: 10.

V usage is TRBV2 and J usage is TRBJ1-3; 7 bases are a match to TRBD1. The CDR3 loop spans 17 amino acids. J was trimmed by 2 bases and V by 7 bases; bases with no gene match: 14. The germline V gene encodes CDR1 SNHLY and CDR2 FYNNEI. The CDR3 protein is CASIESRTGLTGNTIYF. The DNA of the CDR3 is TGTGCCAGCATTGAGTCGCGGACAGGACTTACTGGAAACACCATATATTTT. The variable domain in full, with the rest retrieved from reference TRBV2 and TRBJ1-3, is EPEVTQTPSHQVTQMGQEVILRCVPISNHLYFYWYRQILGQKVEFLVSFYNNEISEKSEIFDDQFSVERPDGSNFTLKIRSTKLEDSAMYFCASIESRTGLTGNTIYFGEGSWLTVV.

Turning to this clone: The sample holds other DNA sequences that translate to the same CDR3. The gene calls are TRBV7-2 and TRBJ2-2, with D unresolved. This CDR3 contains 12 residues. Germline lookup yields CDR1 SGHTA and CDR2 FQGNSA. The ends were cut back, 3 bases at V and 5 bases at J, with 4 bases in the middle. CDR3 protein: CASSFGTGELFF. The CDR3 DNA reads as TGTGCCAGCAGCTTTGGAACCGGGGAGCTGTTTTTT. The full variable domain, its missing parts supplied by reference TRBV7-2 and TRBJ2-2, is GAGVSQSPSNKVTEKGKDVELRCDPISGHTALYWYRQSLGQGLEFLIYFQGNSAPDKSGLPSDRFSAERTGGSVSTLTIQRTQQEDSAVYLCASSFGTGELFFGEGSRLTVL.

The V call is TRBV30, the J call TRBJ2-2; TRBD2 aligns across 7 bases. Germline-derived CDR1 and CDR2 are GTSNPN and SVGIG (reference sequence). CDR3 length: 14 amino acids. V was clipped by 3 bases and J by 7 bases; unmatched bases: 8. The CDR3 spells CAWRKAGVFGELFF. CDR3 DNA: TGTGCCTGGAGGAAGGCGGGAGTGTTCGGGGAGCTGTTTTTT. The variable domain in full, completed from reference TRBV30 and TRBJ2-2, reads SQTIHQWPATLVQPVGSPLSLECTVEGTSNPNLYWYRQAAGRGLQLLFYSVGIGQISSEVPQNLSASRPQDRQFILSSKKLLLSDSGFYLCAWRKAGVFGELFFGEGSRLTVL.

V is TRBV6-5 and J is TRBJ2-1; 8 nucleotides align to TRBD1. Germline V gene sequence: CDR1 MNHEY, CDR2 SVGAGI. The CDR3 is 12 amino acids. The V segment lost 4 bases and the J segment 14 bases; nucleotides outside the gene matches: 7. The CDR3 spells CASSSPGTGEFF. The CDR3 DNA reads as TGTGCCAGCAGTTCACCCGGGACAGGAGAGTTCTTC.

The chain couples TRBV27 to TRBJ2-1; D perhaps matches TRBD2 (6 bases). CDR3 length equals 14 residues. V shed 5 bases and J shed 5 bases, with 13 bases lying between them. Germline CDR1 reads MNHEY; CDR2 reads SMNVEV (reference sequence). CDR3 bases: TGTGCCAGCAGTGTGCGGGATCCGAACAATGAGCAGTTCTTC. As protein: CASSVRDPNNEQFF.

CDR3 sequence: CASSPKGTGAGYTF. The CDR3 DNA reads TGTGCCAGCTCACCAAAGGGGACAGGGGCTGGCTACACCTTC. The J gene is TRBJ1-2, the V gene TRBV18, with 10 bases that match TRBD1. This CDR3 comprises 14 residues. V shed 2 bases, J shed 7 bases, and the junction held 4 bases outside the gene matches. CDR1 and CDR2 (germline): KGHSH, LQKENI.

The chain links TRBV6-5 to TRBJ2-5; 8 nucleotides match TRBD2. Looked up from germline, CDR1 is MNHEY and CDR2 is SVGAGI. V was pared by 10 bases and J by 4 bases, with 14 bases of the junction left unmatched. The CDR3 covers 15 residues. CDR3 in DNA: TGTGCCACAAGCCGGGGGGGCCCAAGGGGAGAGACCCAGTACTTC. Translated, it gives CATSRGGPRGETQYF.

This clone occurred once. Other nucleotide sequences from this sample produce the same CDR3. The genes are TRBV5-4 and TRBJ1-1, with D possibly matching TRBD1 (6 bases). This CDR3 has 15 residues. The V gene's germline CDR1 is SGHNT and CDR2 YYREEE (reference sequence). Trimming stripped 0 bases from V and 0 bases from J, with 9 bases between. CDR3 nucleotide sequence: TGTGCCAGCAGCTTGGCAGGGGCCATGAACACTGAAGCTTTCTTT. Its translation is CASSLAGAMNTEAFF.

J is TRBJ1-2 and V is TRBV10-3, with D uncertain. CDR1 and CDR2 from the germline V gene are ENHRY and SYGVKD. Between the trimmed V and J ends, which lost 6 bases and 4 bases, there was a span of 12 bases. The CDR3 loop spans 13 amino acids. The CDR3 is CAISADGFYGYTF. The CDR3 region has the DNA TGTGCCATCAGCGCGGACGGGTTCTATGGCTACACCTTC.

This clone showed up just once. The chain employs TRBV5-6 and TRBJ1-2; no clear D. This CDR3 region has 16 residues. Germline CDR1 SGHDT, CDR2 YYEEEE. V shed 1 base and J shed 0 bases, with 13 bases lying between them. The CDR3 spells CASSLYGSKANYGYTF. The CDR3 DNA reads TGTGCCAGCAGCTTGTACGGATCAAAAGCTAACTATGGCTACACCTTC.

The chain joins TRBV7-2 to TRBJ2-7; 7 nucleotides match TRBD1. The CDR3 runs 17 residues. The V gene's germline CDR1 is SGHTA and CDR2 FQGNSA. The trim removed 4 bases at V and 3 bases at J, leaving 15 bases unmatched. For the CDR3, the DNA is TGTGCCAGCAGCTCTACTGCGCTCGGGACAGTTAGCTACGAGCAGTACTTC. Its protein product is CASSSTALGTVSYEQYF.

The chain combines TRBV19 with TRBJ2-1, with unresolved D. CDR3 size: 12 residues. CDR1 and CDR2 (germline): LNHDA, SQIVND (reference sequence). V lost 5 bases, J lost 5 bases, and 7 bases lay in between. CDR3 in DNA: TGTGCCAGTAGTTGGTGGGACAATGAGCAGTTCTTC. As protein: CASSWWDNEQFF.

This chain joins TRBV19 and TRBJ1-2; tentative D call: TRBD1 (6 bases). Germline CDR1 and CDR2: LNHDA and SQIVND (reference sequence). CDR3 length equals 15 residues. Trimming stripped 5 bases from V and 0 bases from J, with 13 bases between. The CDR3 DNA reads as TGTGCCAGTAGTCCACGACAGGCCTCTAACTATGGCTACACCTTC. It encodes CASSPRQASNYGYTF.